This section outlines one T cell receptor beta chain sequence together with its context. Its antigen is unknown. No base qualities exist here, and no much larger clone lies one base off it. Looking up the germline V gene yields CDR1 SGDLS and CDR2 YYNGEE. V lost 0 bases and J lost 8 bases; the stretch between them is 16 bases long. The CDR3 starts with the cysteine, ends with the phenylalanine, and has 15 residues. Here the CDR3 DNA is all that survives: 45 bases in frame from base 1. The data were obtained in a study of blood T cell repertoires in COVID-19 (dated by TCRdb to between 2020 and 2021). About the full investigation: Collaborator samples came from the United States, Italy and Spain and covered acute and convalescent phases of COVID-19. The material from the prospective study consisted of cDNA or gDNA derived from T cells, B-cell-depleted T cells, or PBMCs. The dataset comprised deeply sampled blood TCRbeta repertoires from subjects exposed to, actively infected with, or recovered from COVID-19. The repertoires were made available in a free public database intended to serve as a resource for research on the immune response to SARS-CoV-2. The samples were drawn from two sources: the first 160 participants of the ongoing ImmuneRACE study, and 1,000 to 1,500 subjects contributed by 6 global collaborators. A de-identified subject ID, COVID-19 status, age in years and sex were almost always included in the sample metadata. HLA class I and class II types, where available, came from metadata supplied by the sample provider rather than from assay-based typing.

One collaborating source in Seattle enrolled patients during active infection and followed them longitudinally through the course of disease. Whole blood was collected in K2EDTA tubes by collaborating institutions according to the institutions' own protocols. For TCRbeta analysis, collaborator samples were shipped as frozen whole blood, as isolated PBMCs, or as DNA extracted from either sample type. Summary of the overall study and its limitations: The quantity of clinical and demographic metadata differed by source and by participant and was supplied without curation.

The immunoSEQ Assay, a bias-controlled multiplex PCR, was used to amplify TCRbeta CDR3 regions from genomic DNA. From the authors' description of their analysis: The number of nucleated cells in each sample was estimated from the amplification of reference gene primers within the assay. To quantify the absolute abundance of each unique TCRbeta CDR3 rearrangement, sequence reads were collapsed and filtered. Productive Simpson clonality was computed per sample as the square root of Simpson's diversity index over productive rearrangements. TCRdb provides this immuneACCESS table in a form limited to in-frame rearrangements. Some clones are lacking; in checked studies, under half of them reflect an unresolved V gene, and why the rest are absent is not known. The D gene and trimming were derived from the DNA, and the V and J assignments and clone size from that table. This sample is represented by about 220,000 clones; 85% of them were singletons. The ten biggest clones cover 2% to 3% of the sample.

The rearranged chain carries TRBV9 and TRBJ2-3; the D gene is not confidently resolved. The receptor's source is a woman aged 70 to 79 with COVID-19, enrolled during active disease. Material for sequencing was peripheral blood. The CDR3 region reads CASSVVGTDTVTQYF. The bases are TGTGCCAGCAGCGTAGTTGGAACAGATACGGTTACGCAGTATTTT.